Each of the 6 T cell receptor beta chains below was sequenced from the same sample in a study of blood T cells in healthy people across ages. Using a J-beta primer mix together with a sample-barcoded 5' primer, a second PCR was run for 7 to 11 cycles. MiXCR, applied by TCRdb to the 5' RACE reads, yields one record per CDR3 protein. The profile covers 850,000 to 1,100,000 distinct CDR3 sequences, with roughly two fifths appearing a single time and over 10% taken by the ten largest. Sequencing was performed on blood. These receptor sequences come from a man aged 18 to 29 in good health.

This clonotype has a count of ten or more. CDR3 loop: CASSTSGTEAKNIQYF. In nucleotides, the CDR3 is TGTGCCAGCAGCACCTCCGGGACCGAAGCCAAAAACATTCAGTACTTC. V gene TRBV7-2 combines with J gene TRBJ2-4; D possibly uses TRBD1 or TRBD2 (5 bases each). The CDR3 has 16 amino acids. V dropped 5 bases and J dropped 0 bases, with 14 bases sitting between them. Germline CDR1 is SGHTA and CDR2 is FQGNSA.

DNA for the CDR3: TGTGCCAGCAGTGGGATCGAGGGACTCTTCTCTGGAGCTTTCTTT. Translated, it gives CASSGIEGLFSGAFF. This rearrangement joins TRBV25-1 to TRBJ1-1; D perhaps matches TRBD1 (5 bases). Germline CDR1 MGHDK, CDR2 SYGVNS. V shed 4 bases and J shed 10 bases, with 22 bases lying between them. The CDR3 runs 15 residues. Full variable domain (missing parts from reference TRBV25-1 and TRBJ1-1): EADIYQTPRYLVIGTGKKITLECSQTMGHDKMYWYQQDPGMELHLIHYSYGVNSTEKGDLSSESTVSRIRTEHFPLTLESARPSHTSQYLCASSGIEGLFSGAFFGQGTRLTVV.

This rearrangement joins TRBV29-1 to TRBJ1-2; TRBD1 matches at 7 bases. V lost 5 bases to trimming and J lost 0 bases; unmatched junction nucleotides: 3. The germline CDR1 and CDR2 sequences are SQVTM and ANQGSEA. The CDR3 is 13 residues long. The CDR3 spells CSVFTGANYGYTF. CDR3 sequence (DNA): TGCAGCGTTTTTACAGGGGCTAACTATGGCTACACCTTC.

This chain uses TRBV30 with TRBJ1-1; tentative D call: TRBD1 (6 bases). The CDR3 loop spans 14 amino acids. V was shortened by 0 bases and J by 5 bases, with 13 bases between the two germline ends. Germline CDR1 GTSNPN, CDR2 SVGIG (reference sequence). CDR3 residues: CAWSVKRGRTEAFF. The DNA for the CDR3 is TGTGCCTGGAGTGTAAAGAGGGGGAGGACTGAAGCTTTCTTT.

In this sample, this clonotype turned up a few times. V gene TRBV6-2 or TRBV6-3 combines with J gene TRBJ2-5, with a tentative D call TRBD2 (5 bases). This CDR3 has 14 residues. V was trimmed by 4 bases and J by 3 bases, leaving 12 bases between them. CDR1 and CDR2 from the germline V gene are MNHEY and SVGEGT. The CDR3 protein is CASSSDSAEETQYF. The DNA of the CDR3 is TGTGCCAGCAGTTCGGATAGCGCGGAAGAGACCCAGTACTTC.

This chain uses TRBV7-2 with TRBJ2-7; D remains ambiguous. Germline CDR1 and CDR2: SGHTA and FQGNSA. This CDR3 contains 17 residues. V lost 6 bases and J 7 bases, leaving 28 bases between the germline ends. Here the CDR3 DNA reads TGTGCCAGCAGTCCGATCCCTTTCGTGGGCCCCTACAATGAGCAGTACTTC. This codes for CASSPIPFVGPYNEQYF.